A selection of T cell receptor beta chains follows, all from one sample in a study of blood T cell repertoires in COVID-19. Libraries were prepared by immunoSEQ multiplex PCR; TCRdb keeps only in-frame clonotypes and omits some of them. Of under 300,000 clones listed, about 80% are singletons. Input material: peripheral blood. These receptors were collected from a man aged 30 to 39 who had recovered from COVID-19. Each CDR3 is given with its conserved first and last residue. Fields, in order: clone size, J gene, D gene, V gene, CDR3 DNA, CDR3 protein. A D gene is named only where the DNA matches it firmly. Size is omitted from some rows. Given values are once, few, many or a class for expanded clones.

many	TRBJ2-7	.	TRBV4-1	TGCGCCAGCAGCCAAACCGCGGTGAGCTCCTACGAGCAGTACTTC	CASSQTAVSSYEQYF
.	TRBJ2-5	TRBD2	TRBV5-1	TGCGCCAGCAGCCCGGGACTAGTGGCATTCCAAGAGACCCAGTACTTC	CASSPGLVAFQETQYF
.	TRBJ1-2	.	TRBV27	TGTGCCAGCAGTGACTTTGGGGGGGGAATTGGTCTTGGCTACACCTTC	CASSDFGGGIGLGYTF
.	TRBJ2-1	.	TRBV12-3/TRBV12-4	TGTGCCAGCAGTTTGGGGGCGGATGAGCAGTTCTTC	CASSLGADEQFF
.	TRBJ1-2	.	TRBV5-1	TGCGCCAGCAGCTCTGACTTCGTGAGCTACACCTTC	CASSSDFVSYTF
.	TRBJ2-7	TRBD1	TRBV27	TGTGCCAGCAGGTTACAGGGGGGCGAGCAGTACTTC	CASRLQGGEQYF
.	TRBJ1-1	.	TRBV11-2	TGTGCCAGCAGCTTAGTCCTGACTAACACTGAAGCTTTCTTT	CASSLVLTNTEAFF
once	TRBJ2-2	.	TRBV5-1	TGCGCCAGCAGCTTGAACGGTCCGAACACCGGGGAGCTGTTTTTT	CASSLNGPNTGELFF
.	TRBJ1-2	TRBD1	TRBV7-6	TGTGCCAGCAGCCCGCGGACAGGGCTGGATGGCTACACCTTC	CASSPRTGLDGYTF
.	TRBJ2-5	TRBD2	TRBV9	TGTGCCAGCAGCGTAGAAGGAGCAGCGGGGATGGGAGAGACCCAGTACTTC	CASSVEGAAGMGETQYF
.	TRBJ1-2	TRBD1	TRBV28	TGTGCCAGCAGTTCGGGACAGGGTGGATATGGCTACACCTTC	CASSSGQGGYGYTF
.	TRBJ2-1	TRBD2	TRBV6-5	TGTGCCAGCAGTAGAGCGGGGGTTGATGAGCAGTTCTTC	CASSRAGVDEQFF
.	TRBJ1-2	TRBD1	TRBV7-8	TGTGCCAGCAGCCTAATGACAGGGGACTATGGCTACACCTTC	CASSLMTGDYGYTF
once	TRBJ2-3	.	TRBV7-9	TGTGCCAGCACTCCGGGGGTAGGGCAGTATTTT	CASTPGVGQYF
.	TRBJ1-1	.	TRBV7-9	TGTGCCAGCAGCCCGACAACGAACACTGAAGCTTTCTTT	CASSPTTNTEAFF
.	TRBJ1-2	.	TRBV7-9	TGTGCCAGCAGCTTAAAAGGGGATAGATATGGCTACACCTTC	CASSLKGDRYGYTF
.	TRBJ2-3	.	TRBV5-1	TGCGCCAGCAGCTCAGAACACGATCACCGCACAGATACGCAGTATTTT	CASSSEHDHRTDTQYF
.	TRBJ1-3	.	TRBV6-5	TGTGCCAGCAGTTACAACAGGGATCGAAACACCATATATTTT	CASSYNRDRNTIYF
.	TRBJ2-3	TRBD2	TRBV29-1	TGCAGCTCCCCCGGGGGGGCGGGAGATACGCAGTATTTT	CSSPGGAGDTQYF
.	TRBJ1-6	.	TRBV27	TGTGCCAGCAGTTTTGGTAGTTCACCCCTCCACTTT	CASSFGSSPLHF
.	TRBJ1-6	.	TRBV11-2	TGTGCCAGCAGCCCCCGTACAGATTACAATTCACCCCTCCACTTT	CASSPRTDYNSPLHF
.	TRBJ1-2	.	TRBV6-5	TGTGCCAGCAGTTACTCCCCCGACACATATGGCTACACCTTC	CASSYSPDTYGYTF
few	TRBJ2-3	.	TRBV6-4	TGTGCCAGCAGCCACCTCGCAGGGAGCACAGATACGCAGTATTTT	CASSHLAGSTDTQYF
.	TRBJ2-1	.	TRBV7-2	TGTGCCAGCAGCGTACCCGGGGGGCGCGATGAGCAGTTCTTC	CASSVPGGRDEQFF
.	TRBJ2-2	.	TRBV7-2	TGTGCCAGCAGCTTATCAACAACCGGGGAGCTGTTTTTT	CASSLSTTGELFF
.	TRBJ1-6	TRBD1	TRBV19	TGTGCCAGTAGTATAGGGACAGGTTCCGTCGTGTCACCCCTCCACTTT	CASSIGTGSVVSPLHF
.	TRBJ2-3	.	TRBV2	TGTGCCAGCATGCGCCTTTCGGGCACAGATACGCAGTATTTT	CASMRLSGTDTQYF
.	TRBJ2-7	.	TRBV5-1	TGCGCCAGCAGCTTGGACAGGATCGACGAGCAGTACTTC	CASSLDRIDEQYF
.	TRBJ1-2	.	TRBV13	TGTGCCAGCAGCTTAGATCAAGGGGGAGACGCACGCGGCTACACCTTC	CASSLDQGGDARGYTF
.	TRBJ1-2	.	TRBV2	TGTGCCAGCAGTGAGTACACCCAGAAATCGAAATTC	CASSEYTQKSKF
.	TRBJ1-1	TRBD1	TRBV7-2	TGTGCCAGCAGCCCTCATAGGACAGGACCGAACACTGAAGCTTTCTTT	CASSPHRTGPNTEAFF
once	TRBJ1-6	TRBD1	TRBV5-4	TGTGCCAGCAGCTTAGGGGGCGGGAATTCACCCCTCCACTTT	CASSLGGGNSPLHF
.	TRBJ1-2	.	TRBV2	TGTGCCAGCAGTGAATACGCCAGGAACCGTAACTATGGCTACACCTTC	CASSEYARNRNYGYTF
.	TRBJ1-3	.	TRBV5-8	TGTGCCAGCAGCCAAGCCGGGACTGAACCTGGAAACACCATATATTTT	CASSQAGTEPGNTIYF
.	TRBJ2-2	.	TRBV14	TGTGCCAGCAGCCTAGGGGTCGTTTCCGGGGAGCTGTTTTTT	CASSLGVVSGELFF
few	TRBJ2-7	.	TRBV7-8	TGTGCCAGCAGCGCCCGGGACAAGGTCTACGAGCAGTACTTC	CASSARDKVYEQYF
once	TRBJ2-3	.	TRBV9	TGTGCCAGCAGCGTAGCCGGACAGACACGAGATACGCAGTATTTT	CASSVAGQTRDTQYF
.	TRBJ1-2	.	TRBV5-1	TGCGCCAGCGGAATGGACAGAGGTGGCTACACCTTC	CASGMDRGGYTF
.	TRBJ2-5	TRBD2	TRBV29-1	TGCAGCGTTGAACGTGGAGGTGGGGAGGGCGTGACCCAGTACTTC	CSVERGGGEGVTQYF
.	TRBJ2-2	TRBD2	TRBV5-1	TGCGCCAGCAGCTCTATAGCGGGTGGAACCGGGGAGCTGTTTTTT	CASSSIAGGTGELFF
.	TRBJ2-3	TRBD1	TRBV28	TGTGCCAGCGGACAGGGGATATTTAGCACAGATACGCAGTATTTT	CASGQGIFSTDTQYF
.	TRBJ1-2	TRBD1	TRBV28	TGTGCCAGCGGGGTCGGGACAGGGAGCTATGGCTACACCTTC	CASGVGTGSYGYTF
.	TRBJ1-6	TRBD1	TRBV19	TGTGCCAGCGGGACAGGGGATTCACCCCTCCACTTT	CASGTGDSPLHF
many	TRBJ1-2	TRBD1	TRBV7-8	TGTGCCAGCAGCATACGCCCCGGGACAGGGGAGGATGGCTACACCTTC	CASSIRPGTGEDGYTF
.	TRBJ1-4	.	TRBV28	TGTGCCAGCAGACGTACAGGATCAACTAATGAAAAACTGTTTTTT	CASRRTGSTNEKLFF
.	TRBJ1-6	.	TRBV9	TGTGCCAGCAGCGTAGCTGAGGGGAGGGGTGATTCACCCCTCCACTTT	CASSVAEGRGDSPLHF
.	TRBJ2-5	.	TRBV6-5	TGTGCCAGCAGTTTATCCAGGGATGTGGAGACCCAGTACTTC	CASSLSRDVETQYF
.	TRBJ2-7	.	TRBV5-1	TGCGCCAGCAGACCTCCCGGGACAGGCCATACCAGCGGGGTGTACGAGCAGTACTTC	CASRPPGTGHTSGVYEQYF
.	TRBJ2-6	.	TRBV28	TGTGCCAGCAGTTTAATGGGGCTGGGCCGCCCTGGGGCCAACGTCCTGACTTTC	CASSLMGLGRPGANVLTF
.	TRBJ2-6	.	TRBV19	TGTGCCAGTAGACAACCGATCAGCAGGGCTGGGGCCAACGTCCTGACTTTC	CASRQPISRAGANVLTF
.	TRBJ2-1	.	TRBV18	TGTGCCAGCTCCGCGCCAACTACCTACAATGAGCAGTTCTTC	CASSAPTTYNEQFF
.	TRBJ2-5	TRBD2	TRBV3-1/TRBV3-2	TGTGCCAGCAGCGCCCCCGGGACTAGTCAGACCCAGTACTTC	CASSAPGTSQTQYF
.	TRBJ2-5	.	TRBV27	TGTGCCAGCATGAGAGGGATCGGAGCGGGAGAGACCCAGTACTTC	CASMRGIGAGETQYF